This entry lists 21 T cell receptor beta chains sequenced from one sample in a study of chemoradiotherapy in HPV16-positive cancers. Repertoires were generated with immunoSEQ multiplex PCR, while TCRdb's copy carries only in-frame clones and drops some. The table shows 15,000 or so clones, with 65% to 80% occurring only once. The starting material was tumor tissue, obtained from a patient who underwent chemoradiotherapy. The receptors were gathered from a human donor with HPV-associated anogenital cancer.

J is TRBJ2-6 and V is TRBV7-3; perhaps TRBD2 as D (6 bases). Germline CDR1 and CDR2: SGHTA and FQGTGA. Trimming cost V 5 bases and J 0 bases, with 8 bases left between them. The CDR3 has 15 residues. In nucleotides, the CDR3 is TGTGCCAGCAGCCCCGGGGGCTCTGGGGCCAACGTCCTGACTTTC. Translation: CASSPGGSGANVLTF.

The J gene is TRBJ2-5, the V gene TRBV5-1; 8 positions agree with TRBD1. CDR1 is SGHRS and CDR2 is YFSETQ in the germline V gene. After removal of 6 bases from V and 4 bases from J, the junction contained 11 bases not matched to a gene. The CDR3 spans 15 residues. This CDR3 reads CASKRTGIDGETQYF. The CDR3 nucleotides read TGCGCCAGCAAACGGACAGGGATAGATGGAGAGACCCAGTACTTC.

This clone was seen once. In DNA, the CDR3 is TGTGCCAGCAGTGAGTTTCCCGGCACAGATACGCAGTATTTT. This gives the protein CASSEFPGTDTQYF. This rearrangement joins TRBV6-4 to TRBJ2-3; D remains ambiguous. Germline CDR1 MRHNA, CDR2 SNTAGT. CDR3 length: 14 amino acids. Trimming took 3 bases from V and 1 from J, leaving 8 bases between them.

The chain couples TRBV11-3 to TRBJ1-5; 9 nucleotides match TRBD1. This CDR3 spans 15 amino acids. The ends lost 4 bases at V and 7 bases at J; junction bases unmatched: 8. Per germline, CDR1 SGHNT and CDR2 YENEEA. DNA for the CDR3: TGTGCCAGCAGCTGGAAGGGACAGGGTGGACAGCCCCAGCATTTT. Translating gives CASSWKGQGGQPQHF.

The chain is built from TRBV2 and TRBJ2-5, with unresolved D. There are 12 residues in the CDR3. CDR1 SNHLY and CDR2 FYNNEI come from the germline V gene. Trimming shortened V by 4 bases and J by 5 bases, and 8 bases separated the two germline ends. CDR3 region: CASSGSLETQYF. The DNA of the CDR3 is TGTGCCAGCAGTGGAAGTTTGGAGACCCAGTACTTC.

This clone appeared a few times. Here the CDR3 reads CASSYSVIDTQYF. CDR3 DNA sequence: TGTGCCAGCAGTTATTCAGTCATAGATACGCAGTATTTT. The V call is TRBV28, the J call TRBJ2-3; D is unclear. CDR1 and CDR2 (germline): MDHEN, SYDVKM. This CDR3 is built from 13 residues. Trimming cost V 4 bases and J 5 bases, with 10 bases left between them.

The chain recombines TRBV19 with TRBJ2-3; D not certain. The CDR3 runs 14 residues. Germline-derived CDR1 and CDR2 are LNHDA and SQIVND (reference sequence). Trimming shortened V by 7 bases and J by 0 bases, and 11 bases separated the two germline ends. The CDR3 DNA is TGTGCCAGTAAGACCACCCATAGCACAGATACGCAGTATTTT. Translation gives CASKTTHSTDTQYF.

CDR3 loop: CASSTGGTEAFF. The CDR3 DNA reads TGTGCCAGCAGCACAGGGGGCACTGAAGCTTTCTTT. The V and J genes are TRBV13 and TRBJ1-1; TRBD1 aligns across 8 bases. J gave up 4 bases and V 5 bases, and 0 bases lay outside the gene matches. Per the germline V gene, CDR1 is PRHDT and CDR2 is FYEKMQ (reference sequence). The CDR3 totals 12 residues. Supplemented by reference TRBV13 and TRBJ1-1, the full variable domain reads AAGVIQSPRHLIKEKRETATLKCYPIPRHDTVYWYQQGPGQDPQFLISFYEKMQSDKGSIPDRFSAQQFSDYHSELNMSSLELGDSALYFCASSTGGTEAFFGQGTRLTVV.

V is TRBV6-1 and J is TRBJ1-5; TRBD1 might be the D (5 bases). Germline V gene sequence: CDR1 MNHNS, CDR2 SASEGT. This CDR3 contains 15 residues. The V end was cut by 5 bases, the J end by 2 bases, with 13 bases between. CDR3 in amino acids: CASSRGLVGNQPQHF. DNA of the CDR3: TGTGCCAGCAGTCGGGGGTTAGTAGGCAATCAGCCCCAGCATTTT.

V and J are TRBV7-6 and TRBJ2-7, with 7 bases fitting TRBD2. Germline loops: CDR1 SGHVS, CDR2 FNYEAQ. The V and J ends lost 3 bases and 6 bases, in that order; junction bases with no gene match: 8. The CDR3 has 14 residues. CDR3 loop: CASSFGPGGAEQYF. CDR3 DNA: TGTGCCAGCAGCTTTGGACCGGGAGGAGCCGAGCAGTACTTC.

The V gene is TRBV28, the J gene TRBJ1-6, with a weak D call TRBD1 (6 bases). From germline, CDR1 is MDHEN and CDR2 SYDVKM. The CDR3 length is 14 residues. V gave up 2 bases and J gave up 10 bases, with 12 bases separating them. CDR3 nucleotide sequence: TGTGCCAGCAGTTTAAGGGGGGGCGCATCACCCCTCCACTTT. This gives the protein CASSLRGGASPLHF.

The chain recombines TRBV6-4 with TRBJ2-2; D remains unclear. Trimming cost V 6 bases and J 7 bases, with 9 bases left between them. The CDR3 extends over 12 amino acids. Germline values: CDR1 MRHNA, CDR2 SNTAGT. The DNA of the CDR3 is TGTGCCAGCAGCGGGCCCAGCGGGGAGCTGTTTTTT. Protein sequence: CASSGPSGELFF.

The genes are TRBV30 and TRBJ2-7; D remains unclear. The CDR3 is 12 amino acids. CDR1 and CDR2 (germline): GTSNPN, SVGIG (reference sequence). Trimming took off 0 bases at V and 2 bases at J, with 5 bases between the two ends. The CDR3 loop reads CAWSVQTYEQYF. Written as DNA, the CDR3 is TGTGCCTGGAGTGTACAAACCTACGAGCAGTACTTC.

This clone has just a few counts. This rearrangement joins TRBV5-6 to TRBJ2-7; unclear D gene. V was clipped by 4 bases and J by 3 bases, with 14 bases between them. The CDR3 covers 14 residues. CDR1 is SGHDT and CDR2 is YYEEEE in the germline V gene. The DNA of the CDR3 is TGTGCCAGCAGCGACCTCCTGGCCCTCTACGAGCAGTACTTC. Translated, it gives CASSDLLALYEQYF.

The V and J genes are TRBV18 and TRBJ2-7; tentatively, D is TRBD1 (6 bases). The CDR3 consists of 13 residues. The germline V gene encodes CDR1 KGHSH and CDR2 LQKENI. The ends were cut back, 2 bases at V and 3 bases at J, with 8 bases in the middle. CDR3 in DNA: TGTGCCAGCTCACCAGGGACACACTACGAGCAGTACTTC. This codes for CASSPGTHYEQYF. Full variable domain (missing parts from reference TRBV18 and TRBJ2-7): NAGVMQNPRHLVRRRGQEARLRCSPMKGHSHVYWYRQLPEEGLKFMVYLQKENIIDESGMPKERFSAEFPKEGPSILRIQQVVRGDSAAYFCASSPGTHYEQYFGPGTRLTVT.

The chain carries TRBV5-4 and TRBJ2-5, with 12 bases lining up with TRBD2. The J call is doubtful: the DNA matches TRBJ2-7 better. Germline lookup yields CDR1 SGHNT and CDR2 YYREEE (reference sequence). CDR3 length: 15 amino acids. The CDR3 bases are TGTGCCAGCAGCACCGGGACTAGCGGGTCCTACGAGCAGTACTTC. This gives the protein CASSTGTSGSYEQYF.

This chain links TRBV11-3 with TRBJ2-7; no definite D call. Germline V gene sequence: CDR1 SGHNT, CDR2 YENEEA. The CDR3 extends over 12 amino acids. Trimming cost V 6 bases and J 0 bases, with 6 bases left between them. CDR3 nucleotide sequence: TGTGCCAGCAGTCAGAGCTCCTACGAGCAGTACTTC. Its translation: CASSQSSYEQYF.

V and J are TRBV6-5 and TRBJ2-7; 7 nucleotides agree with TRBD1. From germline, CDR1 is MNHEY and CDR2 SVGAGI. V was pared by 5 bases and J by 4 bases, with 8 bases of the junction left unmatched. The CDR3 runs to 14 residues. The CDR3 here is CASSLPGQPYEQYF. The CDR3 coding sequence is TGTGCCAGCAGTCTTCCGGGACAGCCTTACGAGCAGTACTTC.

In its sample, this clone was seen once. The chain carries TRBV5-1 and TRBJ2-1; 7 bases fit TRBD2. The CDR3 totals 15 residues. Germline loops: CDR1 SGHRS, CDR2 YFSETQ. With 2 bases clipped from V and 0 bases from J, the junction kept 2 bases outside the gene matches. The CDR3 loop reads CASSFLADSYNEQFF. DNA for the CDR3: TGCGCCAGCAGCTTCCTAGCGGACTCCTACAATGAGCAGTTCTTC.

This chain joins TRBV5-1 and TRBJ2-5; 7 bases align to TRBD1. Germline V gene sequence: CDR1 SGHRS, CDR2 YFSETQ. This CDR3 has 15 amino acids. V dropped 2 bases and J dropped 3; count of bases not matched to a gene: 7. DNA of the CDR3: TGCGCCAGCAGCTTCGGGGCTACAGGGGAAGAGACCCAGTACTTC. Amino acids: CASSFGATGEETQYF.

This rearrangement joins TRBV27 to TRBJ2-1; D might be TRBD1 or TRBD2, each matching 5 bases. This CDR3 is built from 16 residues. Looked up from germline, CDR1 is MNHEY and CDR2 is SMNVEV (reference sequence). Trimming cost V 7 bases and J 4 bases, with 20 bases left between them. The CDR3 loop reads CASIRDLETFYNEQFF. CDR3 nucleotide sequence: TGTGCCAGCATAAGGGACCTCGAGACCTTTTACAATGAGCAGTTCTTC.